The 27 T cell receptor beta chains below all came from one sample that was sequenced in a study of breast tumors, draining lymph nodes, adjacent tissues. TCRdb fed the multiplex PCR reads into MiXCR, producing one record per CDR3 protein. The table has 20,000 or so distinct CDR3 sequences, 50% seen once. Sequenced input: breast tumor tissue. The receptors stem from a female donor with breast cancer. Some clones in this sample may be carry-over from other donors' samples.

Many counts were recorded for this clonotype. The chain recombines TRBV7-8 with TRBJ1-5; 9 bases fit TRBD1. The germline gives CDR1 SGHVS, CDR2 FQNEAQ. The CDR3 totals 14 residues. V was clipped by 3 bases and J by 7 bases; unmatched bases: 4. The CDR3 DNA reads as TGTGCCAGCAGCTTGCCCGGGACAGGGCAGCCCCAGCATTTT. Translated, it gives CASSLPGTGQPQHF.

Ten or more counts support this clonotype. The V and J genes are TRBV12-3 or TRBV12-4 and TRBJ2-7, with D uncertain. V lost 3 bases and J lost 3, with 12 bases in between. The CDR3 runs 14 residues. The DNA for the CDR3 is TGTGCCAGCAGTTTCCGGGTTTGGGACTACGAGCAGTACTTC. The encoded protein is CASSFRVWDYEQYF.

About this clonotype itself: The junction does not match germline at one end; this may be a read error. V is TRBV7-3 and J is TRBJ2-1; TRBD1 matches at 8 bases. The CDR3 has 16 residues. The germline CDR1 and CDR2 sequences are SGHTA and FQGTGA. The CDR3 DNA sequence: TGTGCTAGCAGCTCAAATACAGGGGGAACCTACAATGAGCAGTTCTTC. This codes for CASSSNTGGTYNEQFF.

The sample holds many counts of this clonotype. The V call is TRBV19, the J call TRBJ2-1; D is ambiguous. The CDR3 runs to 13 residues. The germline V gene has CDR1 LNHDA and CDR2 SQIVND (reference sequence). Trimming removed 2 bases at V and 6 bases at J, with 8 bases between. The CDR3 sequence: CASSITVANEQFF. The CDR3 bases are TGTGCCAGTAGTATAACGGTGGCCAATGAGCAGTTCTTC.

In this sample, this clonotype turned up many times. The chain carries TRBV12-5 and TRBJ2-7; 12 nucleotides agree with TRBD2. The germline gives CDR1 LGHNT, CDR2 FRNRAP. This CDR3 is 14 amino acids long. V was clipped by 1 base and J by 6 bases; unmatched bases: 1. The DNA for the CDR3 is TGTGCTAGTGGTTTGGGACTAGCGGGAGTCGAGCAGTACTTC. Translation gives CASGLGLAGVEQYF. Together with reference TRBV12-5 and TRBJ2-7, the CDR3 gives the full variable domain: DARVTQTPRHKVTEMGQEVTMRCQPILGHNTVFWYRQTMMQGLELLAYFRNRAPLDDSGMPKDRFSAEMPDATLATLKIQPSEPRDSAVYFCASGLGLAGVEQYFGPGTRLTVT.

This sequence joins TRBV29-1 and TRBJ2-3; D gene uncertain. Germline CDR1 is SQVTM and CDR2 is ANQGSEA. Trimming removed 3 bases from V and 3 bases from J, with 10 bases in between. This CDR3 has 13 amino acids. The CDR3 DNA reads as TGCAGCGTTGATATTGGTTTTACAGATACGCAGTATTTT. Its translation is CSVDIGFTDTQYF.

In this sample, this clonotype turned up many times. Since a much larger clone is just one base distant, this may be a read error. The genes are TRBV20-1 and TRBJ1-2; D may be TRBD1 (6 bases). The length of the CDR3 is 15 residues. Trimming took 3 bases from V and 4 from J, leaving 18 bases between them. Germline V gives CDR1 DFQATT, CDR2 SNEGSKA (reference sequence). In DNA, the CDR3 is TGCAGTGCTAGGCCGCTAGGGGGGCGGGCCTATGGCTACACCTTC. This sequence encodes CSARPLGGRAYGYTF.

This clonotype was counted only a few times. V gene TRBV28 combines with J gene TRBJ1-4; D unresolved. V gave up 2 bases and J gave up 8 bases, with 6 bases separating them. Per the germline V gene, CDR1 is MDHEN and CDR2 is SYDVKM. This CDR3 is built from 12 residues. In DNA, the CDR3 is TGTGCCAGCAGTTTAACGGCCGAAAAACTGTTTTTT. Translated: CASSLTAEKLFF.

The V and J genes are TRBV2 and TRBJ1-2; D is uncertain. CDR3 length equals 12 residues. Per germline, CDR1 SNHLY and CDR2 FYNNEI. V was pared by 4 bases and J by 4 bases, with 7 bases between. CDR3 in amino acids: CASSVLSYGYTF. The CDR3 DNA is TGTGCCAGCAGTGTCCTGAGCTATGGCTACACCTTC.

The V and J genes are TRBV6-5 and TRBJ2-7, with D perhaps matching TRBD1 (6 bases). Deletions cut 0 bases from V and 0 bases from J, with 9 bases between. Germline V gives CDR1 MNHEY, CDR2 SVGAGI. This CDR3 is 15 amino acids long. The CDR3 reads CASSYSGTFSYEQYF. The CDR3 nucleotides read TGTGCCAGCAGTTACTCAGGGACATTCTCCTACGAGCAGTACTTC.

The chain couples TRBV10-1 to TRBJ2-7; TRBD2 agrees at 12 bases. Germline CDR1 and CDR2: WNHNN and SYGVQD (reference sequence). The CDR3 runs to 16 residues. The J segment lost 0 bases and the V segment lost 4 bases, leaving 4 bases of the junction unmatched. CDR3 nucleotide sequence: TGCGCCAGCAGTGGGACTAGCGGGGAGAGCTCCTACGAGCAGTACTTC. Translating it yields CASSGTSGESSYEQYF.

In its sample, this clonotype was seen many times. The chain links TRBV12-3 or TRBV12-4 to TRBJ2-7, with 7 nucleotides matching TRBD2. The CDR3 is 16 amino acids. With 5 bases clipped from V and 0 bases from J, the junction kept 10 bases outside the gene matches. The CDR3 DNA sequence: TGTGCCAGCAGTCACGCGGGAGCGACGAGCTCCTACGAGCAGTACTTC. The encoded protein is CASSHAGATSSYEQYF.

The sample holds a few counts of this clonotype. V usage is TRBV5-4 and J usage is TRBJ2-7, with 14 bases fitting TRBD2. The length of the CDR3 is 18 residues. V was clipped by 3 bases and J by 1 base; unmatched bases: 9. Germline V lookup: CDR1 SGHNT, CDR2 YYREEE (reference sequence). The CDR3, as DNA: TGTGCCAGCAGCTCCCGACTAGCGGGAGGGGTGGAGTCCTACGAGCAGTACTTC. This sequence encodes CASSSRLAGGVESYEQYF.

As for this clonotype: A clone one base away is much larger, so this may be a read error. The chain joins TRBV11-2 to TRBJ1-2; the D gene is possibly TRBD1 (5 bases). The CDR3 covers 15 residues. Germline CDR1 reads SGHAT; CDR2 reads FQNNGV. The CDR3 spells CASSLQGGASYGYAF. In DNA form, the CDR3 reads TGTGCCAGCAGCTTACAGGGTGGTGCCTCCTATGGCTACGCCTTC.

The genes are TRBV4-2 and TRBJ2-7; possible D gene TRBD2, 6 bases. Trimming removed 2 bases from V and 6 bases from J, with 14 bases in between. This CDR3 comprises 14 residues. Germline V gene sequence: CDR1 LGHNA, CDR2 YNFKEQ. The CDR3 reads CASSQTAGSPEQYF. For the CDR3, the DNA is TGTGCCAGCAGCCAAACCGCGGGGAGTCCCGAGCAGTACTTC.

This clonotype was observed at least ten times. The genes are TRBV28 and TRBJ2-1; TRBD2 might be the D (7 bases). V lost 3 bases, J lost 7 bases, and 19 bases lay in between. Germline loops: CDR1 MDHEN, CDR2 SYDVKM. This CDR3 comprises 16 residues. DNA of the CDR3: TGTGCCAGCAGTTTCCGGGGGGCGTTCAAGCCAAATGAGCAGTTCTTC. It is translated as CASSFRGAFKPNEQFF. The whole variable domain, remainder taken from reference TRBV28 and TRBJ2-1, is DVKVTQSSRYLVKRTGEKVFLECVQDMDHENMFWYRQDPGLGLRLIYFSYDVKMKEKGDIPEGYSVSREKKERFSLILESASTNQTSMYLCASSFRGAFKPNEQFFGPGTRLTVL.

V and J are TRBV6-1 and TRBJ1-5; weak D call: TRBD1 (5 bases). Trimming shortened V by 6 bases and J by 1 base, and 13 bases separated the two germline ends. Germline V gives CDR1 MNHNS, CDR2 SASEGT. The CDR3 runs to 15 residues. CDR3 loop: CASRISGVSNQPQHF. The DNA of the CDR3 is TGTGCCAGCAGGATCTCGGGGGTCAGCAATCAGCCCCAGCATTTT.

This chain connects TRBV20-1 to TRBJ2-3; 8 nucleotides agree with TRBD1. V dropped 5 bases and J dropped 11; count of bases not matched to a gene: 15. The CDR3 consists of 14 residues. Germline loops: CDR1 DFQATT, CDR2 SNEGSKA (reference sequence). Here the CDR3 reads CSAPDREVRYEQYF. The CDR3 coding sequence is TGCAGTGCTCCGGACAGGGAGGTTAGGTATGAGCAGTATTTT.

This clonotype has ten or more counts. This chain connects TRBV4-2 to TRBJ2-2; 11 bases are a match to TRBD2. Per the germline V gene, CDR1 is LGHNA and CDR2 is YNFKEQ. The ends lost 0 bases at V and 5 bases at J; junction bases unmatched: 2. The CDR3 length is 16 residues. CDR3 residues: CASSQELAGETGELFF. DNA of the CDR3: TGTGCCAGCAGCCAAGAACTAGCGGGAGAAACCGGGGAGCTGTTTTTT.

The chain links TRBV11-2 to TRBJ1-3, with a weak D call TRBD1 (5 bases). This CDR3 has 13 amino acids. The germline CDR1 and CDR2 sequences are SGHAT and FQNNGV. CDR3 sequence (DNA): TGTGTCGGCAACGGGGGGTCTGGAAACACCATATATTTT. Its translation is CVGNGGSGNTIYF.

This clonotype ranks as medium-sized. The rearrangement links TRBV24-1 to TRBJ2-3; D is possibly TRBD1 or TRBD2 (5 bases each). The CDR3 extends over 16 amino acids. V was cut by 3 bases and J by 5 bases, with 17 bases left in between. Germline assignment: CDR1 KGHDR and CDR2 SFDVKD. The CDR3 reads CATSDLTTLGRDTQYF. The CDR3 region has the DNA TGTGCCACCAGTGATCTGACAACCCTGGGACGAGATACGCAGTATTTT.

Regarding this clonotype: The germline gene is not matched at one end of the junction; a read error may be the cause. This chain connects TRBV19 to TRBJ2-1; D is uncertain. Germline CDR1 is LNHDA and CDR2 is SQIVND (reference sequence). The CDR3 has 14 amino acids. Here the CDR3 DNA reads TGTGCCAGTAGTCTGCCAGGACCCTACGATGAACAGTTCTTC. This sequence encodes CASSLPGPYDEQFF.

In the case of this clonotype: A read error may account for a junction end that differs from germline. This CDR3 is CAISQHRPTGELFF. The CDR3 DNA reads TGTGCCATCAGTCAGCACAGGCCCACCGGGGAGCTGTTTTTC. This chain links TRBV10-3 with TRBJ2-2; D is tentatively TRBD1 or TRBD2 (5 bases each). In germline, CDR1 is ENHRY, CDR2 SYGVKD. The CDR3 runs 14 residues.

This clonotype was recorded many times. J is TRBJ2-5 and V is TRBV19; D unresolved. V was cut by 9 bases and J by 3 bases, with 17 bases left in between. This CDR3 comprises 14 residues. CDR1 LNHDA and CDR2 SQIVND come from the germline V gene (reference sequence). The CDR3 DNA sequence: TGTGCCAGCCATTCGAGCAGATATGAAGAGACCCAGTACTTC. Translation gives CASHSSRYEETQYF.

The chain couples TRBV7-9 to TRBJ2-1; tentatively, D is TRBD1 or TRBD2 (5 bases each). Trimming cost V 2 bases and J 5 bases, with 13 bases left between them. There are 15 residues in the CDR3. In germline, CDR1 is SEHNR, CDR2 FQNEAQ (reference sequence). The CDR3 region is CASSLIGVSDNEQFF. The DNA of the CDR3 is TGTGCCAGCAGCTTAATAGGGGTTAGCGACAATGAGCAGTTCTTC.

The chain employs TRBV5-1 and TRBJ2-7; D remains unclear. Deletions cut 1 base from V and 6 bases from J, with 17 bases between. Germline assignment: CDR1 SGHRS and CDR2 YFSETQ. This CDR3 comprises 15 residues. CDR3 DNA sequence: TGCGCCAGCAGCTTGCTACTCGGTGTCGGGCCCGAGCAGTACTTC. Translating gives CASSLLLGVGPEQYF.

This clonotype was seen ten or more times. The genes are TRBV20-1 and TRBJ2-1, with TRBD2 matching 11 bases. This CDR3 contains 14 residues. CDR1 and CDR2 from the germline V gene are DFQATT and SNEGSKA (reference sequence). V lost 5 bases and J lost 3; bases outside the gene matches: 3. In DNA, the CDR3 is TGCAGTGCTTCCGGGACTAGCGGCTACAATGAGCAGTTCTTC. Translating it yields CSASGTSGYNEQFF.